This T cell receptor beta chain came from a study of CD8 T cell repertoires and HIV-1 epitope variants. Study-level background: Tested: three Gag epitope families, Nef HW9 and YT9. Cultures ran roughly ten days, with IL-2, IL-7 and IL-15 added on days 3 and 7.

Note on this clone: The antigen is not known.

Sequencing was performed with immunoSEQ multiplex PCR; in TCRdb, only in-frame clones are kept and a portion is missing. The table lists under 6,500 clones, over 55% of them singletons. The TCR sequence derives from a male donor with HIV. What was sequenced was cultured CD8+ T cells derived from PBMCs.

DNA of the CDR3: TGTGCCAGCAGTTTCCGGTCGTACAATGAGCAGTTCTTC. It yields the protein CASSFRSYNEQFF. The chain uses TRBV11-3 and TRBJ2-1; no clear D. CDR3 length: 13 residues. Germline-derived CDR1 and CDR2 are SGHNT and YENEEA. Trimming took 6 bases from V and 4 from J, leaving 10 bases between them.